The entry below describes one T cell receptor (beta chain). Antigen unknown. The record originates from a study of regulatory T cells in long-lasting Graves disease. V lost 8 bases and J lost 9; bases outside the gene matches: 12. CDR3 size: 14 residues. CDR1 and CDR2 (germline): WSHSY, SAAADI. Time point reported: persistent/refractory GD, antithyroid drugs over 5 years with positive TRAb. RNA isolated from PBMCs was used to make the TCR library. Roughly 10 milliliters of peripheral blood were drawn into EDTA tubes. Construction of TCR beta libraries relied on iRepertoire HTBI primers and on Arm-PCR targeting CDR3 regions. Per the original methods: Identification yielded approximately 60 TRBV and around 15 TRBJ segments across samples. One entry per CDR3 protein, called by TCRdb with MiXCR from the multiplex PCR reads. These V and J calls are TCRdb output, not the study's own analysis. The sample holds approximately 400,000 distinct CDR3 sequences, roughly 23% seen once.

Study results and caveats: It was in persistent disease that TRBV28, TRBJ1-2 and TRBJ2-5 were favored. TCR diversity was lower in persistent Graves' patients (versus newly diagnosed ones).

The chain joins TRBV10-2 to TRBJ2-1; 8 bases map to TRBD2. The clonotype originates from a woman in her thirties or forties with Graves disease. The sample consisted of peripheral blood mononuclear cells (PBMCs), taken when the disease was refractory, from a patient treated with antithyroid drugs. The CDR3 sequence: CASYLAGSLGEQFF. The CDR3 DNA follows: TGCGCCAGCTACCTAGCGGGTTCCCTGGGTGAGCAGTTCTTC.